The 28 T cell receptor beta chains below were found in one sample sequenced in a study of blood T cell repertoires in COVID-19. Method: immunoSEQ multiplex PCR; TCRdb's copy keeps in-frame clones and lacks some. This sample yields 55,000 to 70,000 clones, of which around nine tenths are seen a single time; 9.5% to 13% belongs to the top ten. Sequencing input: peripheral blood. Receptor source: a woman aged 18 to 35 with acute or convalescent COVID-19.

The count of this clone is one. The V and J genes are TRBV12-3 or TRBV12-4 and TRBJ1-1; D gene unclear. V was cut by 7 bases and J by 7 bases, with 13 bases left in between. There are 12 residues in the CDR3. DNA for the CDR3: TGTGCCAGCACGGGTCTACCCGGTGAAGCTTTCTTT. This sequence encodes CASTGLPGEAFF.

This clone was detected once. The chain employs TRBV10-3 and TRBJ1-5; D might be TRBD1 (5 bases). The CDR3 runs 14 residues. Deletions cut 2 bases from V and 3 bases from J, with 8 bases between. The germline V gene has CDR1 ENHRY and CDR2 SYGVKD. The CDR3 is CAISEPGLNQPQHF. The DNA for the CDR3 is TGTGCCATCAGTGAGCCAGGGCTCAATCAGCCCCAGCATTTT.

This clone appeared a single time. The chain carries TRBV12-3 or TRBV12-4 and TRBJ1-1; D remains ambiguous. The length of the CDR3 is 13 residues. The germline V and J ends were trimmed by 7 bases and 5 bases, with 14 bases remaining between them. The CDR3: CASTRGGVTEAFF. CDR3 nucleotides: TGTGCCAGCACCCGCGGCGGGGTTACTGAAGCTTTCTTT.

The DNA of the CDR3 is TGTGCCAGCAGTCCCCTAAGTGTGAGCTCCTACAATGAGCAGTTCTTC. It codes for CASSPLSVSSYNEQFF. The V and J genes are TRBV28 and TRBJ2-1; D gene unclear. The CDR3 covers 16 residues. Germline CDR1 and CDR2: MDHEN and SYDVKM. V lost 5 bases and J lost 0, with 14 bases in between.

The chain combines TRBV7-2 with TRBJ2-2; 11 nucleotides agree with TRBD1. Trimming took 5 bases from V and 4 from J; bases not matched to a gene: 6. In germline, CDR1 is SGHTA, CDR2 FQGNSA. The length of the CDR3 is 16 residues. In DNA, the CDR3 is TGTGCCAGCAGCCCTAGGACAGGGGGCTTCACCGGGGAGCTGTTTTTT. It codes for CASSPRTGGFTGELFF.

The rearrangement joins TRBV7-2 to TRBJ1-3; 8 bases align to TRBD1. There are 16 residues in the CDR3. Germline V CDR1 and CDR2: SGHTA, FQGNSA. With 6 bases clipped from V and 4 bases from J, the junction kept 11 bases outside the gene matches. CDR3 in DNA: TGTGCCAGCAGTCTCGCAGGGGGCGCGAACGGAAACACCATATATTTT. Amino acids: CASSLAGGANGNTIYF.

The rearrangement links TRBV5-6 to TRBJ2-7; a possible D gene is TRBD1 (6 bases). V dropped 2 bases and J dropped 1 base, with 10 bases sitting between them. Germline V lookup: CDR1 SGHDT, CDR2 YYEEEE. CDR3 length equals 14 residues. CDR3 DNA: TGTGCCAGCAGCTTAACAGGGCAATCCTACGAGCAGTACTTC. The encoded protein is CASSLTGQSYEQYF.

This chain links TRBV6-2 or TRBV6-3 with TRBJ2-1; TRBD2 aligns across 9 bases. J was trimmed by 5 bases and V by 5 bases; bases with no gene match: 7. Germline V gene lookup returns CDR1 MNHEY and CDR2 SVGEGT. This CDR3 spans 15 amino acids. CDR3 amino acids: CASSVGLAGHNEQFF. CDR3 DNA: TGTGCCAGCAGTGTGGGCCTAGCGGGGCACAATGAGCAGTTCTTC.

This sequence joins TRBV5-1 and TRBJ2-1; 12 bases match TRBD2. Per the germline V gene, CDR1 is SGHRS and CDR2 is YFSETQ. This CDR3 has 16 amino acids. The V segment lost 4 bases and the J segment 4 bases; nucleotides outside the gene matches: 6. CDR3 loop: CASSGGLAGKYNEQFF. CDR3 in DNA: TGCGCCAGCAGCGGAGGACTAGCGGGGAAATACAATGAGCAGTTCTTC.

The chain has TRBV6-2 or TRBV6-3 and TRBJ2-1; D remains ambiguous. CDR3 length equals 13 residues. Between the trimmed V and J ends, which lost 5 bases and 4 bases, there was a span of 9 bases. Germline assignment: CDR1 MNHEY and CDR2 SVGEGT. CDR3 bases: TGTGCCAGCAGTCAACATGATTACAATGAGCAGTTCTTC. As protein: CASSQHDYNEQFF.

The chain combines TRBV18 with TRBJ2-1; TRBD1 matches at 9 bases. V lost 4 bases, J lost 9 bases, and 4 bases stayed unmatched. Germline CDR1 is KGHSH and CDR2 is LQKENI. The CDR3 has 13 residues. The CDR3 nucleotides read TGTGCCAGCTCACGGGACAGGGACAGTGAGCAGTTCTTC. Its protein is CASSRDRDSEQFF.

The rearrangement uses TRBV7-9 and TRBJ2-7, with 7 positions matching TRBD1. V shed 4 bases and J 2 bases; nucleotides not matched to a gene: 5. Germline V gene lookup returns CDR1 SEHNR and CDR2 FQNEAQ (reference sequence). There are 14 residues in the CDR3. CDR3 loop: CASSSGQAPYEQYF. In DNA, the CDR3 is TGTGCCAGCAGCTCTGGACAGGCACCCTACGAGCAGTACTTC.

This clone is medium-sized by share. Other DNA sequences from this sample encode an identical CDR3 as well. The CDR3 spells CASSFSGGANEQFF. The CDR3 DNA follows: TGTGCCAGCAGCTTTAGCGGGGGGGCCAATGAGCAGTTCTTC. This chain joins TRBV5-8 and TRBJ2-1; 11 bases are a match to TRBD2. CDR3 length equals 14 residues. Germline CDR1 is SGHTS and CDR2 is YDEGEE. J lost 6 bases, V lost 2 bases, and 1 base had no gene match.

The chain employs TRBV5-1 and TRBJ2-3; D gene uncertain. CDR3 length: 16 residues. Germline loops: CDR1 SGHRS, CDR2 YFSETQ. Deletions cut 0 bases from V and 2 bases from J, with 13 bases between. The CDR3 spells CASSLASDSVTDTQYF. As DNA, the CDR3 is TGCGCCAGCAGCTTGGCCTCTGATTCGGTCACAGATACGCAGTATTTT.

This rearrangement joins TRBV30 to TRBJ1-2; 9 bases map to TRBD1. CDR3 length: 11 residues. Germline trimming cut 5 bases from V and 8 bases from J; bases unmatched to any gene: 3. Germline values: CDR1 GTSNPN, CDR2 SVGIG (reference sequence). Here the CDR3 DNA reads TGTGCCTGGGGACAGGGGATGGGCTACACCTTC. This gives the protein CAWGQGMGYTF.

V and J are TRBV7-9 and TRBJ2-1; D perhaps matches TRBD2 (5 bases). Germline CDR1 and CDR2: SEHNR and FQNEAQ (reference sequence). Trimming took off 5 bases at V and 11 bases at J, with 25 bases between the two ends. CDR3 length equals 16 residues. The CDR3, as DNA: TGTGCCAGCAGCGATTACGCAGAACTAGGACGTCGACAGCAGTTCTTC. Its translation: CASSDYAELGRRQQFF.

The chain combines TRBV30 with TRBJ1-2; D not certain. Germline CDR1 is GTSNPN and CDR2 is SVGIG (reference sequence). Trimming stripped 1 base from V and 2 bases from J, with 11 bases between. The CDR3 has 14 residues. The CDR3 loop is CAWSDALNNYGYTF. In DNA form, the CDR3 reads TGTGCCTGGAGTGATGCGTTAAACAACTATGGCTACACCTTC.

The V gene is TRBV6-6, the J gene TRBJ2-1, with 15 positions matching TRBD2. The CDR3 sequence is 16 residues long. The germline V gene encodes CDR1 MNHNY and CDR2 SVGAGI (reference sequence). The ends lost 6 bases at V and 5 bases at J; junction bases unmatched: 5. This CDR3 reads CASSPGLAGGDNEQFF. DNA of the CDR3: TGTGCCAGCAGCCCCGGACTAGCGGGGGGGGACAATGAGCAGTTCTTC.

J is TRBJ1-2 and V is TRBV5-1, with D possibly TRBD1 on 5 matching bases. The V end lost 4 bases, the J end lost 10 bases, and 17 bases lay between the germline ends. The CDR3 has 13 amino acids. Germline assignment: CDR1 SGHRS and CDR2 YFSETQ. CDR3 nucleotides: TGCGCCAGCAGCACCCACCAGGGAGGGGTCTACACCTTC. Translation: CASSTHQGGVYTF.

This clone was detected once. J is TRBJ1-1 and V is TRBV5-8, with D uncertain. CDR1 is SGHTS and CDR2 is YDEGEE in the germline V gene. Between the trimmed V and J ends, which lost 1 base and 2 bases, there was a span of 6 bases. The CDR3 loop spans 13 amino acids. This chain's CDR3 is CASSLTDNTEAFF. For the CDR3, the DNA is TGTGCCAGCAGCTTGACAGATAACACTGAAGCTTTCTTT.

This chain uses TRBV5-1 with TRBJ1-1; 10 nucleotides line up with TRBD1. This CDR3 is built from 13 residues. The germline CDR1 and CDR2 sequences are SGHRS and YFSETQ. The ends lost 3 bases at V and 4 bases at J; junction bases unmatched: 0. CDR3 loop: CASSWTGGTEAFF. The CDR3 coding sequence is TGCGCCAGCAGCTGGACAGGGGGCACTGAAGCTTTCTTT.

The chain is built from TRBV6-2 or TRBV6-3 and TRBJ2-3; 7 bases match TRBD2. After removal of 2 bases from V and 2 bases from J, the junction contained 10 bases not matched to a gene. Germline V CDR1 and CDR2: MNHEY, SVGEGT. The CDR3 runs 17 residues. CDR3 in DNA: TGTGCCAGCAGTTACGGTCAGCGGGGTCGGACCACAGATACGCAGTATTTT. Translating it yields CASSYGQRGRTTDTQYF.

The chain uses TRBV9 and TRBJ1-4; D not resolved. CDR1 is SGDLS, CDR2 YYNGEE, per germline. CDR3 length equals 15 residues. Trimming pared 5 bases from V and 4 bases from J, leaving 15 bases between. The CDR3 region has the DNA TGTGCCAGCAGTCCTTCGGGAGGGTTTAATGAAAAACTGTTTTTT. This sequence encodes CASSPSGGFNEKLFF.

This clone has a single count. The rearrangement joins TRBV6-4 to TRBJ2-7; the D gene is possibly TRBD1 (5 bases). The germline V gene has CDR1 MRHNA and CDR2 SNTAGT. This CDR3 has 16 residues. V was shortened by 4 bases and J by 0 bases, with 16 bases between the two germline ends. The CDR3 sequence: CASSGKRQKYSYEQYF. DNA of the CDR3: TGTGCCAGCAGTGGGAAACGACAGAAGTACTCCTACGAGCAGTACTTC.

The chain carries TRBV29-1 and TRBJ2-3, with 9 bases lining up with TRBD2. This CDR3 is 16 amino acids long. Trimming cost V 7 bases and J 3 bases; bases outside gene matches: 14. Germline lookup yields CDR1 SQVTM and CDR2 ANQGSEA. CDR3 in DNA: TGCAGCGCCAGGGGCTCTAGCGGGATTGTGACAGATACGCAGTATTTT. Its protein is CSARGSSGIVTDTQYF.

The V call is TRBV18, the J call TRBJ1-2, with 8 bases fitting TRBD1. The CDR3 runs to 15 residues. V gave up 6 bases and J gave up 2 bases; unmatched junction bases: 8. CDR1 is KGHSH, CDR2 LQKENI, per germline. DNA of the CDR3: TGTGCCAGCTCCCAGGACAGGGCGCCCAACTATGGCTACACCTTC. Translated: CASSQDRAPNYGYTF.

This clone was found a few times. The gene calls are TRBV28 and TRBJ1-5, with a weak D call TRBD1 (5 bases). Germline values: CDR1 MDHEN, CDR2 SYDVKM. The V and J ends lost 3 bases and 6 bases respectively, with 12 bases between them. CDR3 length: 14 residues. The CDR3 loop reads CASSFGREAQPQHF. The CDR3 DNA reads as TGTGCCAGCAGTTTCGGCAGGGAGGCTCAGCCCCAGCATTTT.

This chain uses TRBV2 with TRBJ1-4; tentatively, D is TRBD1 (6 bases). Germline loops: CDR1 SNHLY, CDR2 FYNNEI. The CDR3 covers 13 residues. V was cut by 6 bases and J by 6 bases, with 11 bases left in between. The CDR3 DNA is TGTGCCAGCAGGCAGGGGAAGGATGAAAAACTGTTTTTT. This translates into CASRQGKDEKLFF.